The rows below give T cell receptor beta chains drawn from one sample of a study of radiation and T cells in renal cell carcinoma. The data were produced by immunoSEQ multiplex PCR, yet TCRdb's version contains in-frame clones alone and is incomplete. The repertoire holds about 130,000 clones, roughly 88% seen once, with 9.5% to 15% in the top ten. Here the sequenced sample was blood, taken from a patient whose treatment included radiotherapy and nephrectomy. The receptor source for this set is a woman between 45 and 65 years old with renal cell carcinoma. The CDR3 runs from the conserved cysteine through the conserved F or W. Each record gives: J gene, clone size, V gene, D gene, CDR3 protein, CDR3 DNA. D genes are given only for firm matches. Some rows mark clone size as missing; the rest say once, few, many or name a class of expanded clone.

j_call: TRBJ1-5
clone_size: .
v_call: TRBV19
d_call: .
cdr3_aa: CASSRTTLVQPQHF
cdr3_nt: TGTGCCAGTAGCAGGACTACCCTAGTGCAGCCCCAGCATTTT

j_call: TRBJ1-2
clone_size: .
v_call: TRBV11-2
d_call: .
cdr3_aa: CASSLGANYGYTF
cdr3_nt: TGTGCCAGCAGCTTAGGAGCTAACTATGGCTACACCTTC

j_call: TRBJ2-2
clone_size: .
v_call: TRBV29-1
d_call: .
cdr3_aa: CSVDGQGGGNTGELFF
cdr3_nt: TGCAGCGTTGATGGTCAGGGTGGTGGGAACACCGGGGAGCTGTTTTTT

j_call: TRBJ2-7
clone_size: .
v_call: TRBV4-1
d_call: TRBD2
cdr3_aa: CASSQGLSGRSSYEQYF
cdr3_nt: TGCGCCAGCAGCCAAGGTCTTAGCGGGAGGAGCTCCTACGAGCAGTACTTC

j_call: TRBJ1-4
clone_size: .
v_call: TRBV18
d_call: .
cdr3_aa: CASSPGLNEKLFF
cdr3_nt: TGTGCCAGCTCACCAGGCCTTAATGAAAAACTGTTTTTT

j_call: TRBJ1-5
clone_size: .
v_call: TRBV6-6
d_call: TRBD1
cdr3_aa: CASRSDRVSNQPQHF
cdr3_nt: TGTGCCAGCAGAAGTGACAGGGTAAGCAATCAGCCCCAGCATTTT

j_call: TRBJ1-2
clone_size: once
v_call: TRBV6-6
d_call: .
cdr3_aa: CASSYSYNSNYGYTF
cdr3_nt: TGTGCCAGCAGTTACTCGTACAATTCTAACTATGGCTACACCTTC

j_call: TRBJ2-7
clone_size: .
v_call: TRBV5-1
d_call: .
cdr3_aa: CASSLRALGGEQYF
cdr3_nt: TGCGCCAGCAGCTTGCGAGCTTTGGGGGGCGAGCAGTACTTC

j_call: TRBJ1-3
clone_size: .
v_call: TRBV6-5
d_call: .
cdr3_aa: CASRMKGGSGNTIYF
cdr3_nt: TGTGCCAGCAGGATGAAGGGGGGCTCTGGAAACACCATATATTTT

j_call: TRBJ1-5
clone_size: .
v_call: TRBV6-1
d_call: .
cdr3_aa: CASSELAGSNQPQHF
cdr3_nt: TGTGCCAGCAGTGAATTGGCAGGGAGCAATCAGCCCCAGCATTTT

j_call: TRBJ2-7
clone_size: .
v_call: TRBV7-9
d_call: TRBD1
cdr3_aa: CASSLPGQGMPPEQYF
cdr3_nt: TGTGCCAGCAGCTTACCGGGACAGGGAATGCCTCCCGAGCAGTACTTC

j_call: TRBJ1-3
clone_size: .
v_call: TRBV23-1
d_call: .
cdr3_aa: CASSQWGFKGSGNTIYF
cdr3_nt: TGCGCCAGCAGTCAATGGGGATTTAAAGGGTCTGGAAACACCATATATTTT

j_call: TRBJ1-2
clone_size: .
v_call: TRBV5-6
d_call: .
cdr3_aa: CASSARDTLVNGYTF
cdr3_nt: TGTGCCAGCAGCGCCCGGGACACCCTCGTTAATGGCTACACCTTC

j_call: TRBJ1-2
clone_size: .
v_call: TRBV7-9
d_call: .
cdr3_aa: CASSSLGISGYGYTF
cdr3_nt: TGTGCCAGCAGCTCCTTAGGGATAAGCGGATATGGCTACACCTTC

j_call: TRBJ1-1
clone_size: few
v_call: TRBV5-1
d_call: .
cdr3_aa: CASSSQPRASGPNTEAFF
cdr3_nt: TGCGCCAGCAGCTCCCAGCCGAGGGCATCAGGACCTAACACTGAAGCTTTCTTT

j_call: TRBJ1-2
clone_size: .
v_call: TRBV28
d_call: TRBD1
cdr3_aa: CASSMGTASFYGYTF
cdr3_nt: TGTGCCAGCAGTATGGGGACAGCCTCCTTCTATGGCTACACCTTC

j_call: TRBJ1-1
clone_size: .
v_call: TRBV6-6
d_call: TRBD1
cdr3_aa: CASIVAQGGLRAFF
cdr3_nt: TGTGCCAGCATAGTCGCTCAGGGGGGACTGAGAGCTTTCTTT

j_call: TRBJ2-1
clone_size: .
v_call: TRBV15
d_call: .
cdr3_aa: CATKAGSYNEQFF
cdr3_nt: TGTGCCACCAAGGCCGGGTCTTACAATGAGCAGTTCTTC

j_call: TRBJ1-2
clone_size: .
v_call: TRBV4-1
d_call: .
cdr3_aa: CASSHTLGLYGYTF
cdr3_nt: TGCGCCAGCAGCCACACCCTCGGGCTGTATGGCTACACCTTC

j_call: TRBJ2-7
clone_size: .
v_call: TRBV11-1
d_call: .
cdr3_aa: CASSPGRVHEQYF
cdr3_nt: TGTGCCAGCAGCCCCGGAAGAGTCCACGAGCAGTACTTC

j_call: TRBJ2-5
clone_size: .
v_call: TRBV18
d_call: .
cdr3_aa: CASSPLASRETQYF
cdr3_nt: TGTGCCAGCTCACCACTGGCTAGTCGGGAGACCCAGTACTTC

j_call: TRBJ2-3
clone_size: once
v_call: TRBV13
d_call: TRBD1
cdr3_aa: CASSLGTGGVNTQYF
cdr3_nt: TGTGCCAGCAGCTTAGGGACAGGGGGCGTGAATACGCAGTATTTT

j_call: TRBJ2-5
clone_size: .
v_call: TRBV29-1
d_call: .
cdr3_aa: CSGTHRGETQYF
cdr3_nt: TGCAGCGGCACTCATAGGGGGGAGACCCAGTACTTC

j_call: TRBJ2-6
clone_size: .
v_call: TRBV6-5
d_call: .
cdr3_aa: CASTDWGSGANVLTF
cdr3_nt: TGTGCCAGCACGGATTGGGGCTCTGGGGCCAACGTCCTGACTTTC

j_call: TRBJ1-4
clone_size: .
v_call: TRBV19
d_call: TRBD1
cdr3_aa: CASSIGGQGDNEKLFF
cdr3_nt: TGTGCCAGTAGTATAGGTGGACAGGGCGATAATGAAAAACTGTTTTTT

j_call: TRBJ1-1
clone_size: .
v_call: TRBV19
d_call: .
cdr3_aa: CASSSPSKSSNTEAFF
cdr3_nt: TGTGCCAGTAGCTCACCGAGTAAATCGTCGAACACTGAAGCTTTCTTT

j_call: TRBJ1-6
clone_size: .
v_call: TRBV4-1
d_call: TRBD1
cdr3_aa: CASSQGWGGGDSPLHF
cdr3_nt: TGCGCCAGCAGCCAAGGATGGGGAGGGGGCGATTCACCCCTCCACTTT

j_call: TRBJ1-1
clone_size: .
v_call: TRBV5-4
d_call: .
cdr3_aa: CASSLGAGNTEAFF
cdr3_nt: TGTGCCAGCAGCTTGGGCGCAGGGAACACTGAAGCTTTCTTT

j_call: TRBJ2-1
clone_size: .
v_call: TRBV6-9
d_call: TRBD2
cdr3_aa: CASIPLGGGGYNEQFF
cdr3_nt: TGTGCCAGCATCCCCTTGGGCGGGGGGGGATACAATGAGCAGTTCTTC

j_call: TRBJ1-2
clone_size: .
v_call: TRBV5-5
d_call: TRBD1
cdr3_aa: CASSNRGWQDYGYTF
cdr3_nt: TGTGCCAGCAGCAACAGGGGGTGGCAGGACTATGGCTACACCTTC

j_call: TRBJ1-2
clone_size: .
v_call: TRBV30
d_call: .
cdr3_aa: CAWSHPPNYGYTF
cdr3_nt: TGTGCCTGGAGCCACCCGCCTAACTATGGCTACACCTTC

j_call: TRBJ1-1
clone_size: .
v_call: TRBV6-5
d_call: .
cdr3_aa: CASSPPGGYTEAFF
cdr3_nt: TGTGCCAGCAGCCCCCCCGGAGGGTACACTGAAGCTTTCTTT

j_call: TRBJ2-7
clone_size: .
v_call: TRBV4-2
d_call: .
cdr3_aa: CASSQELPTRQYF
cdr3_nt: TGTGCCAGCAGCCAAGAACTCCCGACGCGGCAGTACTTC

j_call: TRBJ2-5
clone_size: .
v_call: TRBV9
d_call: .
cdr3_aa: CASSAAPPTETQYF
cdr3_nt: TGTGCCAGCAGCGCCGCGCCCCCGACGGAGACCCAGTACTTC

j_call: TRBJ2-7
clone_size: .
v_call: TRBV5-1
d_call: .
cdr3_aa: CASRGSYEQYF
cdr3_nt: TGCGCCTCGAGGGGCTCCTACGAGCAGTACTTC

j_call: TRBJ1-2
clone_size: .
v_call: TRBV7-9
d_call: .
cdr3_aa: CASSQGSLYGYTF
cdr3_nt: TGTGCCAGCAGCCAAGGGTCCCTCTATGGCTACACCTTC

j_call: TRBJ1-2
clone_size: .
v_call: TRBV19
d_call: .
cdr3_aa: CASSRAAGGNYGYTF
cdr3_nt: TGTGCCAGTAGTAGGGCGGCAGGCGGGAACTATGGCTACACCTTC

j_call: TRBJ1-2
clone_size: .
v_call: TRBV7-9
d_call: .
cdr3_aa: CASSLATQGHGYTF
cdr3_nt: TGTGCCAGCAGCTTAGCGACACAGGGACATGGCTACACCTTC

j_call: TRBJ1-2
clone_size: .
v_call: TRBV5-1
d_call: .
cdr3_aa: CASSLQGPVYGYTF
cdr3_nt: TGCGCCAGCAGCTTGCAGGGGCCAGTCTATGGCTACACCTTC

j_call: TRBJ2-1
clone_size: .
v_call: TRBV6-6
d_call: TRBD1
cdr3_aa: CASSPETGVGNEQFF
cdr3_nt: TGTGCCAGCTCCCCTGAGACAGGGGTCGGTAATGAGCAGTTCTTC

j_call: TRBJ1-6
clone_size: few
v_call: TRBV6-1
d_call: TRBD1
cdr3_aa: CASRTGGENSPLHF
cdr3_nt: TGTGCCAGCAGGACAGGGGGCGAGAATTCACCCCTCCACTTT

j_call: TRBJ1-4
clone_size: .
v_call: TRBV30
d_call: TRBD1
cdr3_aa: CAWSGQGGVESVKLFF
cdr3_nt: TGTGCCTGGAGTGGACAGGGGGGGGTTGAATCGGTAAAACTGTTTTTT

j_call: TRBJ2-7
clone_size: .
v_call: TRBV5-6
d_call: .
cdr3_aa: CASSLDGRAPYEQYF
cdr3_nt: TGTGCCAGCAGCTTGGACGGCAGGGCTCCCTACGAGCAGTACTTC

j_call: TRBJ1-5
clone_size: few
v_call: TRBV19
d_call: .
cdr3_aa: CASSIQSDQPQHF
cdr3_nt: TGTGCCAGTAGCATCCAGTCGGATCAGCCCCAGCATTTT

j_call: TRBJ1-1
clone_size: .
v_call: TRBV5-1
d_call: TRBD1
cdr3_aa: CASSGQGYTEAFF
cdr3_nt: TGCGCCAGCAGCGGACAGGGGTACACTGAAGCTTTCTTT

j_call: TRBJ2-3
clone_size: .
v_call: TRBV5-1
d_call: .
cdr3_aa: CASSLSDTSTDTQYF
cdr3_nt: TGCGCCAGCAGCTTGAGCGACACAAGCACAGATACGCAGTATTTT